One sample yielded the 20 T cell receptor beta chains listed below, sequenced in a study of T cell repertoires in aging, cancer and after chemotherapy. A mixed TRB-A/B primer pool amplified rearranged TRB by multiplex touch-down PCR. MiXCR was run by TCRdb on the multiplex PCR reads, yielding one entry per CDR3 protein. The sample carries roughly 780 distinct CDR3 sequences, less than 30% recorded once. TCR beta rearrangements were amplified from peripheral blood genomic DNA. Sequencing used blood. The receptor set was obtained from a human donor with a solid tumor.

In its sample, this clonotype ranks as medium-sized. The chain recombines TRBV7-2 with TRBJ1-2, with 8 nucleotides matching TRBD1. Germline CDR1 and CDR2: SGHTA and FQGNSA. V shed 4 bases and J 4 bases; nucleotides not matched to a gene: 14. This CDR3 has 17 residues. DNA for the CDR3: TGTGCCAGCAGCTCGCGCGGACAGGGTCCGGGTTCCTATGGCTACACCTTC. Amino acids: CASSSRGQGPGSYGYTF.

This chain's CDR3 is CAWSPGHTDTQYF. The CDR3 region has the DNA TGTGCCTGGAGTCCTGGACACACAGATACGCAGTATTTT. The V and J genes are TRBV30 and TRBJ2-3; possibly TRBD1 for D (5 bases). The CDR3 length is 13 residues. The germline gives CDR1 GTSNPN, CDR2 SVGIG (reference sequence). V dropped 2 bases and J dropped 2 bases, with 8 bases sitting between them.

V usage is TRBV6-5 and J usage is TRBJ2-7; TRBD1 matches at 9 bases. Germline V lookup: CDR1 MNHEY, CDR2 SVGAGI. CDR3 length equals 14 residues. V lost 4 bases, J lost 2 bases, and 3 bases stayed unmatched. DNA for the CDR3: TGTGCCAGCAGTTTCACAGGGGGCCCCTACGAGCAGTACTTC. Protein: CASSFTGGPYEQYF.

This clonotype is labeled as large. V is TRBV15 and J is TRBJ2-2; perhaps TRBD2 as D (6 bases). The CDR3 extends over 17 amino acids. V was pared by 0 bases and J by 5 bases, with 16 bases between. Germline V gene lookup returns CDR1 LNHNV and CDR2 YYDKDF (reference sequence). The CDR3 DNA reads TGTGCCACCAGCAGAGATCCCCCGGGGGTGCGGACCGGGGAGCTGTTTTTT. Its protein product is CATSRDPPGVRTGELFF.

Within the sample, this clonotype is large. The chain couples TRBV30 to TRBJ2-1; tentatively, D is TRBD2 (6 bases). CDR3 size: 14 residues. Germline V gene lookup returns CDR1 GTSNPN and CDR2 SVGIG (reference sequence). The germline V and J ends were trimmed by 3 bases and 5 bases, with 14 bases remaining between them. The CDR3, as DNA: TGTGCCTGGAGCCCCCTCGGCGGGAACAATGAGCAGTTCTTC. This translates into CAWSPLGGNNEQFF.

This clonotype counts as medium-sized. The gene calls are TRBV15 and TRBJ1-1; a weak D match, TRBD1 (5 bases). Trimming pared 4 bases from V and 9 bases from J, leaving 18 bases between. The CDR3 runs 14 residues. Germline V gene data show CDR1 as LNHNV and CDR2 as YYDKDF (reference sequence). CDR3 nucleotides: TGTGCCACCAGCACCCCCGTCGGGGGGGACCAAGCTTTCTTT. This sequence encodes CATSTPVGGDQAFF.

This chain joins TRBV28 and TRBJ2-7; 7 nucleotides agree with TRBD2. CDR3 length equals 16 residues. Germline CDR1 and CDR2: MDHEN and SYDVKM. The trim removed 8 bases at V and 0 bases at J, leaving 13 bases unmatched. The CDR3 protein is CASSPRGGSTSYEQYF. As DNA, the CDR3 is TGTGCCAGCTCTCCTAGGGGCGGGAGTACCTCCTACGAGCAGTACTTC.

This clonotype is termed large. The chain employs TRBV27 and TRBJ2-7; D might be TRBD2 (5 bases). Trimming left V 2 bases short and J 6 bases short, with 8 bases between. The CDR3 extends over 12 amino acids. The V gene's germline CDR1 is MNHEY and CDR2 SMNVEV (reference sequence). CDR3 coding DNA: TGTGCCAGCAGTTTAATAGGGAGCGAGCAGTACTTC. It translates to CASSLIGSEQYF.

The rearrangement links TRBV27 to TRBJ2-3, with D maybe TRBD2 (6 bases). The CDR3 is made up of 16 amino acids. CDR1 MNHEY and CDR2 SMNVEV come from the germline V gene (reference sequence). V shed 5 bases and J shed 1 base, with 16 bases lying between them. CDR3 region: CASSERGSGRTDTQYF. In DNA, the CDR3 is TGTGCCAGCAGTGAGAGAGGCAGCGGGCGCACAGATACGCAGTATTTT.

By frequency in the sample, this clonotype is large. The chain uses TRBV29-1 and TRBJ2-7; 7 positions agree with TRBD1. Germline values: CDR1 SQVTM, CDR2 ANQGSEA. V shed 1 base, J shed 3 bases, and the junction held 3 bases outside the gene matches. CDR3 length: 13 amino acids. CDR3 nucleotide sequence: TGCAGCGTTGAAGGGGGACAGAGCTACGAGCAGTACTTC. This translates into CSVEGGQSYEQYF.

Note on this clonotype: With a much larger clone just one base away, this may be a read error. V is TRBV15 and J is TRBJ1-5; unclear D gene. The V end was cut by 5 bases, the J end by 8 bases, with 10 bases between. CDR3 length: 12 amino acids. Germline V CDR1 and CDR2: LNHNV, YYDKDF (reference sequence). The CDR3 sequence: CATSGRNKPQHF. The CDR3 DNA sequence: TGTGCCACCAGCGGAAGAAATAAGCCCCAGCATTTT.

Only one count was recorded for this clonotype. In DNA form, the CDR3 reads TGCGCCAGCAGCCAAGAACGGCGGGACTCCTACGAGCAGTACTTC. Translated, it gives CASSQERRDSYEQYF. The chain links TRBV4-3 to TRBJ2-7, with D possibly being TRBD2 (6 bases). The CDR3 consists of 15 residues. Trimming took 0 bases from V and 0 from J, leaving 9 bases between them. CDR1 LGHNA and CDR2 YSLEER come from the germline V gene.

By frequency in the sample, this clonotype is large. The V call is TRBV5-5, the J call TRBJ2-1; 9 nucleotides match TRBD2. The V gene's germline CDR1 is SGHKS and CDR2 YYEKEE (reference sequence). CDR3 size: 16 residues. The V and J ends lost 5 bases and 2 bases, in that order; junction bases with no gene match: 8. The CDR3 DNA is TGTGCCAGCAGTTCTAGCGGGAACGATCCCTACAATGAGCAGTTCTTC. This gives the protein CASSSSGNDPYNEQFF.

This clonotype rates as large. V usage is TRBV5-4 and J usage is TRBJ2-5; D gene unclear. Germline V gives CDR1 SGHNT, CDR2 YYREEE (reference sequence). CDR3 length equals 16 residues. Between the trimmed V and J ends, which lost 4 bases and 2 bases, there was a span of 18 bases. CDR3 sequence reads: CASSPRMGSSQETQYF. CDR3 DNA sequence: TGTGCCAGCAGCCCTCGTATGGGTTCCTCACAAGAGACCCAGTACTTC.

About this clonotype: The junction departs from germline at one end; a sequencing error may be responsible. CDR3 in amino acids: CASKLGGNTKAFF. For the CDR3, the DNA is TGTGCCAGCAAATTGGGTGGGAACACTAAAGCTTTCTTT. The chain joins TRBV12-3 or TRBV12-4 to TRBJ1-1; D is uncertain. The CDR3 is 13 amino acids.

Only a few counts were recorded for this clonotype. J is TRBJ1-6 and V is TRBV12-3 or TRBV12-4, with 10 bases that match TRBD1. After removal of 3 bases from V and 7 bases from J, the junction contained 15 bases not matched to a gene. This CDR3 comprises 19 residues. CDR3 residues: CASSFTGTGARVRNSPLHF. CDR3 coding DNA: TGTGCCAGCAGTTTTACCGGGACAGGGGCTCGGGTACGGAATTCACCCCTCCACTTT.

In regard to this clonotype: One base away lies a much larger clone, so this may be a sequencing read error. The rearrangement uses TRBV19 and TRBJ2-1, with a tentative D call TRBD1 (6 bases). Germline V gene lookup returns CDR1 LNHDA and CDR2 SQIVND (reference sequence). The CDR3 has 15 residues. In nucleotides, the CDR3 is TGTGCCAGTAGTATTATGGCAGGGGAGTACAATAAGCAGTTCTTC. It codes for CASSIMAGEYNKQFF.

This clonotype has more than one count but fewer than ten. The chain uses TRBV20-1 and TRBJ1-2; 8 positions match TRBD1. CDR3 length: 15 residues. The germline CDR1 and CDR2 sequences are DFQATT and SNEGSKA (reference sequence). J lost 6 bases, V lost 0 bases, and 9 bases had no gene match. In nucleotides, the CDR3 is TGCAGTGCTAGAGACGCTGCGCAGGGGGCGAATGGCTACACCTTC. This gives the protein CSARDAAQGANGYTF.

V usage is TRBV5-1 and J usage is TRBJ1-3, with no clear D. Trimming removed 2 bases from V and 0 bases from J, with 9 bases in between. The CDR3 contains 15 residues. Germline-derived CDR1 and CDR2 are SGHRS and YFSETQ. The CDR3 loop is CASSFSGISGNTIYF. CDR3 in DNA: TGCGCCAGCAGCTTCTCGGGGATCTCTGGAAACACCATATATTTT. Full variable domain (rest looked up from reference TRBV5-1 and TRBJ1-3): KAGVTQTPRYLIKTRGQQVTLSCSPISGHRSVSWYQQTPGQGLQFLFEYFSETQRNKGNFPGRFSGRQFSNSRSEMNVSTLELGDSALYLCASSFSGISGNTIYFGEGSWLTVV.

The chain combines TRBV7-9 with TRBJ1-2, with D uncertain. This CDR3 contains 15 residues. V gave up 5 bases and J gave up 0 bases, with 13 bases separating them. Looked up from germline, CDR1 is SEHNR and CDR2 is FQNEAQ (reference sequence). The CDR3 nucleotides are TGTGCCAGCAGCCAAGGGTTGATAACTAACTATGGCTACACCTTC. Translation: CASSQGLITNYGYTF.